A selection of T cell receptor beta chains follows, all from one sample in a study of blood T cells in healthy people across ages. TCRdb fed the 5' RACE reads into MiXCR, producing one record per CDR3 protein. Among about 680,000 distinct CDR3 sequences listed, roughly 49% were seen once. Sequencing was carried out using blood. The origin of the receptors is an older woman in good health. CDR3s include the opening cysteine and the closing phenylalanine or tryptophan. Each record gives: clone size, V gene, D gene, J gene, CDR3 DNA, CDR3 protein. A D gene is named only where the DNA matches it firmly. Clone size is not always given. Where it is, it says once, few, many or a class for expanded clones.

NA	TRBV7-9	NA	TRBJ2-1	TGTGCCAACAGCGCGAAAAGGGACTACAATGAGCAGTTCTTC	CANSAKRDYNEQFF
NA	TRBV4-2	NA	TRBJ2-2	TGTGCCAGCAGCCATCCAAGTGGCCAGACGAACGCCGGGGAGCTGTTTTTT	CASSHPSGQTNAGELFF
few	TRBV20-1	NA	TRBJ2-7	TGCAGTGGAGGGACTCCCTCCTACGAGCAGTACTTC	CSGGTPSYEQYF
many	TRBV5-4	TRBD2	TRBJ2-1	TGTGCCAGCAGCTTGGGCGGACTAGCGGGAACCAATGAGCAGTTCTTC	CASSLGGLAGTNEQFF
NA	TRBV9	TRBD2	TRBJ2-3	TGTGCCAGCAGCGAAACTAGCGGGAGGGCCAGGGCGCAGTATTTT	CASSETSGRARAQYF
NA	TRBV29-1	NA	TRBJ2-5	TGCAGCGTTAGCCTGTTGGTAGGGCTTTCGGAGCAGTACTTC	CSVSLLVGLSEQYF
NA	TRBV9	NA	TRBJ2-7	TGTGCCAGCAGCGTAGGGGTCTCCCGCGAGCAGTACTTC	CASSVGVSREQYF
many	TRBV25-1	TRBD1	TRBJ2-2	TGTGCCAGCAGTCCAGGGACAGGGTTGCGGGAGCTGTTTTTT	CASSPGTGLRELFF
NA	TRBV10-3	NA	TRBJ1-2	TGTGCCATCAAGGGCACAAACTATGGCTACACCTTC	CAIKGTNYGYTF
NA	TRBV20-1	NA	TRBJ1-1	TGCAGTGCCGAAACACAGAACACTGAAGCTTTCTTT	CSAETQNTEAFF
NA	TRBV7-2	TRBD2	TRBJ2-1	TGTGCCAGCAGCTTAAAAGTGAGCGGGAGTTCGTTCTTC	CASSLKVSGSSFF
few	TRBV6-6	TRBD2	TRBJ2-7	TGTGCCAGCAGTTACAGCCTCGGGAGGGCGGAGTACGAGCAGTACTTC	CASSYSLGRAEYEQYF
NA	TRBV18	NA	TRBJ1-1	TGTGCCAGCTCATCAATAGAGAACACTGAAGCTTTCTTT	CASSSIENTEAFF
NA	TRBV7-2	NA	TRBJ1-1	TGTGCCAGCAGCCTATTCCCCCTGGGAGCGAACACTGAAGCTTTCTTT	CASSLFPLGANTEAFF
NA	TRBV5-1	NA	TRBJ2-7	TGCGCCAGCAGCTTGGGACTGTCCTACAATGAGCAGTACTTC	CASSLGLSYNEQYF
NA	TRBV7-8	TRBD2	TRBJ2-3	TGTGCCAGCAGCCAAAAGTTTAGCGGGAGCGCTAGCACAGATACGCAGTATTTT	CASSQKFSGSASTDTQYF
NA	TRBV29-1	TRBD2	TRBJ2-5	TGCAGCGTCCTGAGGGGACTAGCGGTGTACCAAGAGACCCAGTACTTC	CSVLRGLAVYQETQYF
NA	TRBV20-1	TRBD2	TRBJ2-2	TGCAGTGCGGACCTCGCGGGGGTAACCGGGGAGCTGTTTTTT	CSADLAGVTGELFF
NA	TRBV9	NA	TRBJ2-1	TGTGCCAGCAGCCCACAAGGGACTTCCTACAATGAGCAGTTCTTC	CASSPQGTSYNEQFF
few	TRBV29-1	NA	TRBJ1-4	TGCAGCGTTGAGGGGCTTAGGGGCGAAAAACTGTTTTTT	CSVEGLRGEKLFF
NA	TRBV12-3/TRBV12-4	TRBD1	TRBJ1-2	TGTGCCAGCAGTCCGACAGGGGGCAAGGGCTACACCTTC	CASSPTGGKGYTF
once	TRBV14	NA	TRBJ2-1	TGTGCCAGCAAAGGCAGGGAGAATAAGCAGTTCTTC	CASKGRENKQFF
NA	TRBV18	TRBD1	TRBJ2-7	TGTGCCAGCTCCTCCGGGACAGGAGGCGAGCAGTACTTC	CASSSGTGGEQYF
few	TRBV20-1	NA	TRBJ2-3	TGCAGTGCTAGAACAACCACAGATACGCAGTATTTT	CSARTTTDTQYF
few	TRBV27	TRBD2	TRBJ2-7	TGTGCCAGCAGTTTATGGTTAGCGGGAGCGGGCGAGCAGTACTTC	CASSLWLAGAGEQYF